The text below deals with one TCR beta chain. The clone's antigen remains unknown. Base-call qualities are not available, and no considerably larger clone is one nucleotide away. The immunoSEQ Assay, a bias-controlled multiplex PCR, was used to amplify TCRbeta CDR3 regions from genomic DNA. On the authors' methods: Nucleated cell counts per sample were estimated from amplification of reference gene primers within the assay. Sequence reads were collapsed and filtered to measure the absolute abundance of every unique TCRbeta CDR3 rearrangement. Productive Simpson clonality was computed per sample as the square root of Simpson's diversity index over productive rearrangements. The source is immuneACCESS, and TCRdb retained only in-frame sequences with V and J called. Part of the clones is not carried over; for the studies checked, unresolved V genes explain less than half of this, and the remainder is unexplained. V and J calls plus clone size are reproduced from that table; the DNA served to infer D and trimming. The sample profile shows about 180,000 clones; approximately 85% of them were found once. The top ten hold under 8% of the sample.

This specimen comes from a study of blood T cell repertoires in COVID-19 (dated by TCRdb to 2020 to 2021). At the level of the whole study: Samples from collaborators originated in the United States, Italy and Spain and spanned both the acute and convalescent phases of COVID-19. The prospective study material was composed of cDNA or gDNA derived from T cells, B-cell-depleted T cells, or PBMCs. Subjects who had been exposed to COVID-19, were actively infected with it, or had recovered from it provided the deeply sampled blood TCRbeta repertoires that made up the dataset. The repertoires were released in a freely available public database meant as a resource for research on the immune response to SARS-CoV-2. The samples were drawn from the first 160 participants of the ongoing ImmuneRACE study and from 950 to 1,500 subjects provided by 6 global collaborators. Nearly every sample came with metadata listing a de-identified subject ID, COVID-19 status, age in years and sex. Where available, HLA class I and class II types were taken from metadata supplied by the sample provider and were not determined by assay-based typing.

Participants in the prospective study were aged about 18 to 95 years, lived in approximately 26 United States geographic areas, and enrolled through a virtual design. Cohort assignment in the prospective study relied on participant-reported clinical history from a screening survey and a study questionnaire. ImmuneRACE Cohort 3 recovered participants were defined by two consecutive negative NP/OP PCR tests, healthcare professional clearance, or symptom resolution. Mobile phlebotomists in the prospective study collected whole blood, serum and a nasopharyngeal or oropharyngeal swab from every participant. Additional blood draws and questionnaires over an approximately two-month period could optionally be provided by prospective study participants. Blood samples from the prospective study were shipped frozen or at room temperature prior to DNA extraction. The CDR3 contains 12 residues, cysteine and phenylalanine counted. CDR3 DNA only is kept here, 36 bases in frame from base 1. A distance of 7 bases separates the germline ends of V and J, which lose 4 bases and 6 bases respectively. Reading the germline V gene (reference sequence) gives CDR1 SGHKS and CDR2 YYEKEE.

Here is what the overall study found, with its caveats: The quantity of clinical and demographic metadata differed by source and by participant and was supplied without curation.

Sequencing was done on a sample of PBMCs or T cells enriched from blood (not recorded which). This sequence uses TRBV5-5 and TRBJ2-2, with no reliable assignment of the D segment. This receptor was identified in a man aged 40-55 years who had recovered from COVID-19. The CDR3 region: CASSPRSGELFF. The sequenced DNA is TGTGCCAGCAGCCCTAGATCCGGGGAGCTGTTTTTT.